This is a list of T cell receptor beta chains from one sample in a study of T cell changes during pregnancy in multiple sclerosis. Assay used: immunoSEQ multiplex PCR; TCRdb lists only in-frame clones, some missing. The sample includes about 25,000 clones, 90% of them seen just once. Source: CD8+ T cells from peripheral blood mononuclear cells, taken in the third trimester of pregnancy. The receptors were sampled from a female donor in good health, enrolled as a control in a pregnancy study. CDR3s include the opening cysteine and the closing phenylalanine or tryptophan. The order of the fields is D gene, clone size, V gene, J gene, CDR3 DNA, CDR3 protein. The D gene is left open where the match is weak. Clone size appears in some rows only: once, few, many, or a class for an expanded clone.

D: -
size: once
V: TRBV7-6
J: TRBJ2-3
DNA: TGTGCCAGCAGCTTAGCGGCTAGCCGGGTAGATACGCAGTATTTT
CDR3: CASSLAASRVDTQYF

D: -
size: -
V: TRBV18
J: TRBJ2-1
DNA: TGTGCCAGCTCACGGCTCGGGGACATCCACAATGAGCAGTTCTTC
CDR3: CASSRLGDIHNEQFF

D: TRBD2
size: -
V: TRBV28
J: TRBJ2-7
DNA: TGTGCCAGCAGAAGCGGGAGGAGGTACGAGCAGTACTTC
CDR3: CASRSGRRYEQYF

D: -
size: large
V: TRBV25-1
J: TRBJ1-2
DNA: TGTGCCAGCAGTGACTCCCGGGGAGGAGGATATGGCTACACCTTC
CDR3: CASSDSRGGGYGYTF

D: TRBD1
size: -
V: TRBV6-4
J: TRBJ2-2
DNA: TGTGCCAGCAGTCCCTCCGGACAGGGTGACACCGGGGAGCTGTTTTTT
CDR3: CASSPSGQGDTGELFF

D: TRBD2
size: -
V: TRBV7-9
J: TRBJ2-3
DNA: TGTGCCAGCAGTCCACCGCTAGCGGCAGATACGCAGTATTTT
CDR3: CASSPPLAADTQYF

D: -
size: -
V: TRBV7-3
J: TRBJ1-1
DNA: TGTGCCAGCAGCCCCCGAGGGATGAACACTGAAGCTTTCTTT
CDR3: CASSPRGMNTEAFF

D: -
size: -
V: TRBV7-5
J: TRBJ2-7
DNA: TGTGCCAGAAGCTTAGAGCCATGCGAGCAGTACTTC
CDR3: CARSLEPCEQYF

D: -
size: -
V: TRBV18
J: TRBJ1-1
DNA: TGTGCCAGCTCACCACCGTCCGGGGTGAACACTGAAGCTTTCTTT
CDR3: CASSPPSGVNTEAFF

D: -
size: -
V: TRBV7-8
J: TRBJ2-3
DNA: TGTGCCAGCAGCCCGAGCACAGATACGCAGTATTTT
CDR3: CASSPSTDTQYF

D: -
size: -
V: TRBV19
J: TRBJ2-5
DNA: TGTGCCAGTAGTCCCTGGGGGTGGACAGCGGGATTACAAGAGACCCAGTACTTC
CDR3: CASSPWGWTAGLQETQYF

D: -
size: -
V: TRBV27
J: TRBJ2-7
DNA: TGTGCCAGCAGTTACGGGGGGCATGGGGAGCAGTACTTC
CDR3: CASSYGGHGEQYF

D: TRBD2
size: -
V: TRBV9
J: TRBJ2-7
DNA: TGTGCCAGCAGCGTAGCCAGCGGGGGGCCCTACGAGCAGTACTTC
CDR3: CASSVASGGPYEQYF

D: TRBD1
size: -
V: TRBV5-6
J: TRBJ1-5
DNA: TGTGCCAGCAGCTTGGGGGGTGCCGGGACAGCCGAGCCCCAGCATTTT
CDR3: CASSLGGAGTAEPQHF

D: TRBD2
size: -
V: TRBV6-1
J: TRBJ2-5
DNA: TGTGCCAGCAGTGAGTGGGTAGCGGGAGGCCAGGAGACCCAGTACTTC
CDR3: CASSEWVAGGQETQYF

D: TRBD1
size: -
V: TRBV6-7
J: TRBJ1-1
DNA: TGTGCCAGCAGCCCCGGGGGACAGGGGGGGATGAACACTGAAGCTTTCTTT
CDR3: CASSPGGQGGMNTEAFF

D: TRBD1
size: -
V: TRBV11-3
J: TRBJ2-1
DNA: TGTGCCAGCAGCCCCCGGGACAGGGGGGGTGAGCAGTTCTTC
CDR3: CASSPRDRGGEQFF

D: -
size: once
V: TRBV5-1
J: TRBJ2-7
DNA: TGCGCCAGCAGCTTGGCCAGCGGCACCTACGAGCAGTACTTC
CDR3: CASSLASGTYEQYF

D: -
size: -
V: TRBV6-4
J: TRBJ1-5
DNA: TGTGCCAGCAGTGAGAGAAGCAATCAGCCCCAGCATTTT
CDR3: CASSERSNQPQHF

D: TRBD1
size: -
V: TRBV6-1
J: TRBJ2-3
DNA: TGTGCCAGCAGTGAAGAAGAAGGGACAGGGGGTTTTTATTCAGATACGCAGTATTTT
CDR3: CASSEEEGTGGFYSDTQYF

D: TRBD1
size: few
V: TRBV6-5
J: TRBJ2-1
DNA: TGTGCCAGCAGTAACCGGGACAGTTACAATGAGCAGTTCTTC
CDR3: CASSNRDSYNEQFF

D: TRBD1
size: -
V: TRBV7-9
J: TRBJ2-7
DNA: TGTGCCAGCAGCCCTAGGACAGGTTTCACACCAAGCTCCTACGAGCAGTACTTC
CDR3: CASSPRTGFTPSSYEQYF

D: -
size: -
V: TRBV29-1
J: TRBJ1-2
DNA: TGCAGCGCCAGAGGCTATGGCTACACCTTC
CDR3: CSARGYGYTF

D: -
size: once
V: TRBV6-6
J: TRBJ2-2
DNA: TGTGCCAGCAGTCCGCCCAGGGACAACGGGGAGCTGTTTTTT
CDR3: CASSPPRDNGELFF

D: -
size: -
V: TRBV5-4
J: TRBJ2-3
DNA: TGTGCCAGCAGCACTCCAGTCGGGAGCACAGATACGCAGTATTTT
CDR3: CASSTPVGSTDTQYF

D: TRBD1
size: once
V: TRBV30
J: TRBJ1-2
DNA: TGTGCCTGGGTCAACAGGGACAGATCGATCGCAAACTATGGCTACACCTTC
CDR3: CAWVNRDRSIANYGYTF

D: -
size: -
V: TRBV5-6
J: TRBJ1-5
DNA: TGTGCCAGCAGCAGCGGGCCTCAGCCCCAGCATTTT
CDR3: CASSSGPQPQHF

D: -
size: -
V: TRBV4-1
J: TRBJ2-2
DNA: TGCGCCAGCAGCCAAGGCACTAGCTCGAACACCGGGGAGCTGTTTTTT
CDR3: CASSQGTSSNTGELFF

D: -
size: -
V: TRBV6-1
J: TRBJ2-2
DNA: TGTGCCAGCAGTGAGGCGGACACCGGGGAGCTGTTTTTT
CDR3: CASSEADTGELFF

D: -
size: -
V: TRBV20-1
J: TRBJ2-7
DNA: TGCAGTGCTAGAGATCTCGAGCAGTACTTC
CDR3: CSARDLEQYF

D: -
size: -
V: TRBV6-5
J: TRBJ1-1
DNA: TGTGCCAGCAGGCCTACAGGGAACACTGAAGCTTTCTTT
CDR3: CASRPTGNTEAFF

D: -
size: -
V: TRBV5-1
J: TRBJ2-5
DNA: TGCGCCAGCAGCTTGGCCCCATCACGCGGGGAGACCCAGTACTTC
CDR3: CASSLAPSRGETQYF

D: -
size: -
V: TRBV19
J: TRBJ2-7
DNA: TGTGCCAGTAGTATAGACCGTACTAGAGGCGAGCAGTACTTC
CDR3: CASSIDRTRGEQYF

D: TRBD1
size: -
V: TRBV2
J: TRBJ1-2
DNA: TGTGCCAGCAGTCTAACAGGGGATCGTGCCTATGGCTACACCTTC
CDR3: CASSLTGDRAYGYTF

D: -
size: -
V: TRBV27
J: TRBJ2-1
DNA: TGTGCCACCATGGGACAACGGGACAATGAGCAGTTCTTC
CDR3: CATMGQRDNEQFF

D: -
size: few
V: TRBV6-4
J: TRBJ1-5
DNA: TGTGCCAGCAGTGACGAGGTCCACGGGCCCCAGCATTTT
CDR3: CASSDEVHGPQHF

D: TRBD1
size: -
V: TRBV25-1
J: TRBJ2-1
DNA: TGTGCCAGCAGTGAATTTGGGGACAGCAATGAGCAGTTCTTC
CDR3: CASSEFGDSNEQFF

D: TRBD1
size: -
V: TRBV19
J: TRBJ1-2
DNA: TGTGCCAGTAGTACGACAGGGGGCAGTTATGGCTACACCTTC
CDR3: CASSTTGGSYGYTF

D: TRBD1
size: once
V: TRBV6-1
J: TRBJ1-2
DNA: TGTGCCAGCAGTGACCCGTGGGACAGGGTAGACTATGGCTACACCTTC
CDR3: CASSDPWDRVDYGYTF

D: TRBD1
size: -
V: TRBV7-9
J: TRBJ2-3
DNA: TGTGCCAGCAGCCCGAGACAGGGGGCTCAAGATACGCAGTATTTT
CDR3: CASSPRQGAQDTQYF

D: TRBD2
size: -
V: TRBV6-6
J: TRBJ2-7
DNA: TGTGCCAGCAGTTACGGGCCGGGAGGGATCTCCTACGAGCAGTACTTC
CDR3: CASSYGPGGISYEQYF

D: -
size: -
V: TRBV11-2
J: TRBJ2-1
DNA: TGTGCCAGCAGCTTAACCCAGGGGGGCCTCTACAATGAGCAGTTCTTC
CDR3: CASSLTQGGLYNEQFF

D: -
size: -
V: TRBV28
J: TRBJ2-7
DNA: TGTGCCAGCACAAACTCGGGGGGCGAGTTCTACGAGCAGTACTTC
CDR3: CASTNSGGEFYEQYF

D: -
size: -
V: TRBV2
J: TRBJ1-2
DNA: TGTGCCAGCAGGCAAGAGAATGACTATGGCTACACCTTC
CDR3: CASRQENDYGYTF

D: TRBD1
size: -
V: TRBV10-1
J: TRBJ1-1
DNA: TGCGCCAGCAGTGAGTACAGGGGGCACGACACTGAAGCTTTCTTT
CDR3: CASSEYRGHDTEAFF

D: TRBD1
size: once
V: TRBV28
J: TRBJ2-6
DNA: TGTGCCAGCAGTGGATACCGGGACAGGGATGCAGGGGCCAACGTCCTGACTTTC
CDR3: CASSGYRDRDAGANVLTF

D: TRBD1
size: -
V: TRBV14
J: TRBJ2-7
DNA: TGTGCCAGCAGCCGAGGGACAGAATACGAGCAGTACTTC
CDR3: CASSRGTEYEQYF

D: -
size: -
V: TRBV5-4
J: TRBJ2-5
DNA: TGTGCCAGCAGCCAACAAGAGACCCAGTACTTC
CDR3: CASSQQETQYF

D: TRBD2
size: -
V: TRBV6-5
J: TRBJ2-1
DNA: TGTGCCAGCAGTTACTCCTCCCGGGGGGGATCAGATGAGCAGTTCTTC
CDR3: CASSYSSRGGSDEQFF

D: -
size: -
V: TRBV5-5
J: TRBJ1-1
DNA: TGTGCCAGCACCCTAGGTCCGTCGGGGTCTGAAGCTTTCTTT
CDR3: CASTLGPSGSEAFF

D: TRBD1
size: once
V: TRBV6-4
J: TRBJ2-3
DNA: TGTGCCAGCAGCACCGGGACAGGGGACACAGATACGCAGTATTTT
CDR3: CASSTGTGDTDTQYF

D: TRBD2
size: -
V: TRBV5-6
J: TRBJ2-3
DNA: TGTGCCAGCAGCTTGGGACTAGCGGGGGCAGATACGCAGTATTTT
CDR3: CASSLGLAGADTQYF

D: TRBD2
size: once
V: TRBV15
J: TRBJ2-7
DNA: TGTGCCACCAGCAGATCAACTAGCGCGACCCCCTACGAGCAGTACTTC
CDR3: CATSRSTSATPYEQYF